Below are 22 T cell receptor beta chains sequenced from a single sample in a study of blood T cell repertoires in COVID-19. Repertoires were generated with immunoSEQ multiplex PCR, while TCRdb's copy carries only in-frame clones and drops some. The sample shows about 220,000 clones, more than 80% of them seen only once. The sample consisted of PBMCs or T cells enriched from blood (not recorded which). These receptors came from a woman under 30 in a cohort exposed to, infected with or recovered from COVID-19 (not recorded which).

This chain joins TRBV27 and TRBJ1-5; the D is unclear. V was cut by 6 bases and J by 4 bases, with 10 bases left in between. This CDR3 is 13 amino acids long. Germline V gives CDR1 MNHEY, CDR2 SMNVEV (reference sequence). CDR3 sequence: CASSMSGNQPQHF. CDR3 coding DNA: TGTGCCAGCAGCATGAGTGGTAATCAGCCCCAGCATTTT.

This clone was counted a single time. This chain links TRBV3-1 (or the pseudogene TRBV3-2) with TRBJ2-3; D is unresolved. The CDR3 spans 12 residues. The V end lost 0 bases, the J end lost 6 bases, and 4 bases lay between the germline ends. CDR1 LGHDT and CDR2 YNNKEL come from the germline V gene (reference sequence). In nucleotides, the CDR3 is TGTGCCAGCAGCCAAGAGGAGGATACGCAGTATTTT. Its translation: CASSQEEDTQYF.

The chain employs TRBV5-4 and TRBJ2-5; D remains ambiguous. CDR3 length equals 13 residues. Germline V gene lookup returns CDR1 SGHNT and CDR2 YYREEE (reference sequence). Trimming left V 4 bases short and J 3 bases short, with 10 bases between. The CDR3 here is CASSRDNKETQYF. The CDR3 region has the DNA TGTGCCAGCAGCCGCGACAATAAAGAGACCCAGTACTTC.

The V call is TRBV19, the J call TRBJ1-1; TRBD1 agrees at 12 bases. V dropped 5 bases and J dropped 7; count of bases not matched to a gene: 14. Germline V CDR1 and CDR2: LNHDA, SQIVND (reference sequence). The CDR3 spans 17 residues. CDR3 sequence (DNA): TGTGCCAGTAGTTTAAATTACCCGGGACAGGGGGCGGGTGAAGCTTTCTTT. It is translated as CASSLNYPGQGAGEAFF.

The table lists this clone with many counts. The chain couples TRBV15 to TRBJ2-2; tentative D call: TRBD2 (6 bases). The CDR3 sequence is 17 residues long. In germline, CDR1 is LNHNV, CDR2 YYDKDF (reference sequence). V was trimmed by 0 bases and J by 6 bases, leaving 17 bases between them. CDR3 nucleotides: TGTGCCACCAGCAGAGATGAAGGGCGGGGTGGAGCCGGGGAGCTGTTTTTT. As protein: CATSRDEGRGGAGELFF.

The chain recombines TRBV11-2 with TRBJ1-2, with D hard to call. The CDR3 is made up of 11 amino acids. CDR1 and CDR2 (germline): SGHAT, FQNNGV. V was pared by 4 bases and J by 2 bases, with 2 bases between. The CDR3 loop reads CASSSNYGYTF. The CDR3 nucleotides are TGTGCCAGCAGCTCGAACTATGGCTACACCTTC.

The gene calls are TRBV20-1 and TRBJ1-2; no definite D call. This CDR3 comprises 9 residues. Germline lookup yields CDR1 DFQATT and CDR2 SNEGSKA (reference sequence). V lost 3 bases to trimming and J lost 8 bases, with 4 bases between them. The CDR3 protein is CSASRGYTF. The CDR3 DNA sequence: TGCAGTGCTAGCCGGGGCTACACCTTC.

The rearrangement uses TRBV6-5 and TRBJ1-4, with a weak D call TRBD1 (6 bases). The CDR3 runs 15 residues. CDR1 and CDR2 from the germline V gene are MNHEY and SVGAGI. The V gene lost 2 bases and the J gene lost 8 bases, with 15 bases spanning the gap. CDR3 DNA sequence: TGTGCCAGCAGTTACCAGGGGAGGGCTTGGGAAAAACTGTTTTTT. It codes for CASSYQGRAWEKLFF.

The chain combines TRBV2 with TRBJ2-2; D remains unclear. V lost 2 bases, J lost 8 bases, and 6 bases lay in between. Germline V gene lookup returns CDR1 SNHLY and CDR2 FYNNEI. The CDR3 spans 12 residues. The CDR3: CASSETEGELFF. CDR3 DNA sequence: TGTGCCAGCAGTGAAACGGAGGGGGAGCTGTTTTTT.

The chain uses TRBV7-9 and TRBJ1-2; 8 nucleotides match TRBD1. CDR3 length equals 13 residues. CDR1 is SEHNR and CDR2 is FQNEAQ in the germline V gene (reference sequence). The J segment lost 7 bases and the V segment lost 4 bases, leaving 5 bases of the junction unmatched. The CDR3: CASSWTGTGGYTF. CDR3 DNA: TGTGCCAGCAGCTGGACAGGGACGGGTGGCTACACCTTC.

V is TRBV3-1 (or the pseudogene TRBV3-2) and J is TRBJ2-3; TRBD2 matches 9 bases. V gave up 2 bases and J gave up 1 base; unmatched junction bases: 4. The CDR3 spans 16 residues. CDR1 and CDR2 from the germline V gene are LGHDT and YNNKEL (reference sequence). DNA for the CDR3: TGTGCCAGCAGCCAACTTAGCGGGAGCGGCACAGATACGCAGTATTTT. Translating it yields CASSQLSGSGTDTQYF.

The chain is built from TRBV21-1 and TRBJ2-5; whether TRBD2, the table's D call, matches the DNA was not checked. TRBV21-1 is noted as a pseudogene. The CDR3 contains 16 residues. The CDR3 coding sequence is TGTGCCAGCAGAACATACGGGGGGCCCGACGGAGAGACCCAGTACTTC. Its translation is CASRTYGGPDGETQYF.

V is TRBV6-6 and J is TRBJ1-5; possible D gene TRBD1, 5 bases. The CDR3 length is 17 residues. Germline CDR1 MNHNY, CDR2 SVGAGI (reference sequence). V was cut by 5 bases and J by 4 bases, with 21 bases left in between. CDR3 bases: TGTGCCAGCAGTCCGGGTTCGGGGGGTTCTTTTAATCAGCCCCAGCATTTT. It yields the protein CASSPGSGGSFNQPQHF.

CDR3 sequence reads: CASSLDSDTEAFF. For the CDR3, the DNA is TGTGCCAGCAGCTTAGACAGCGACACTGAAGCTTTCTTT. The chain joins TRBV7-3 to TRBJ1-1; maybe TRBD1 (5 bases). Trimming took off 2 bases at V and 3 bases at J, with 7 bases between the two ends. The CDR3 totals 13 residues. Germline V gene sequence: CDR1 SGHTA, CDR2 FQGTGA.

This chain connects TRBV27 to TRBJ1-2, with TRBD1 identical over 9 bases. Germline CDR1 and CDR2: MNHEY and SMNVEV (reference sequence). The V segment lost 2 bases and the J segment 3 bases; nucleotides outside the gene matches: 4. The CDR3 consists of 15 residues. CDR3: CASSLMGTGYYGYTF. The DNA of the CDR3 is TGTGCCAGCAGTTTAATGGGGACAGGGTACTATGGCTACACCTTC.

This clone was counted once. V is TRBV10-3 and J is TRBJ1-1, with TRBD1 as a possible D gene (5 bases). V shed 6 bases and J shed 0 bases, with 11 bases lying between them. The CDR3 loop spans 14 amino acids. CDR1 ENHRY and CDR2 SYGVKD come from the germline V gene. CDR3 amino acids: CAIRSTEMNTEAFF. The CDR3 bases are TGTGCCATCAGATCGACAGAAATGAACACTGAAGCTTTCTTT.

This sequence joins TRBV19 and TRBJ1-2, with a possible D match to TRBD1 (6 bases). Germline-derived CDR1 and CDR2 are LNHDA and SQIVND (reference sequence). With 10 bases removed from V and 0 bases from J, the gap between germline ends came to 15 bases. This CDR3 contains 14 residues. The CDR3 protein is CATTRQATNYGYTF. The CDR3 DNA reads TGTGCCACCACCAGACAGGCAACTAACTATGGCTACACCTTC.

The rearrangement uses TRBV3-1 (or the pseudogene TRBV3-2) and TRBJ1-2; unclear D gene. In germline, CDR1 is LGHDT, CDR2 YNNKEL (reference sequence). V was cut by 3 bases and J by 7 bases, with 15 bases left in between. This CDR3 has 14 residues. The chain's CDR3 is CASSHQLSGGGYTF. CDR3 bases: TGTGCCAGCAGCCACCAATTATCCGGTGGTGGCTACACCTTC.

J is TRBJ1-2 and V is TRBV6-2 or TRBV6-3, with D perhaps matching TRBD1 (6 bases). The V gene's germline CDR1 is MNHEY and CDR2 SVGEGT. V was clipped by 6 bases and J by 4 bases, with 15 bases between them. The CDR3 consists of 14 residues. The CDR3 loop is CASSPAGTPYGYTF. CDR3 nucleotides: TGTGCCAGCAGCCCCGCAGGGACACCCTATGGCTACACCTTC.

The V gene is TRBV4-2, the J gene TRBJ2-1; D not resolved. This CDR3 contains 16 residues. The V gene's germline CDR1 is LGHNA and CDR2 YNFKEQ. V was cut by 2 bases and J by 5 bases, with 16 bases left in between. The CDR3 region is CASSQSPRPPHNEQFF. CDR3 nucleotide sequence: TGTGCCAGCAGCCAATCCCCTAGACCACCCCACAATGAGCAGTTCTTC.

This clone has only a few counts. The chain has TRBV6-1 and TRBJ1-4; no clear D gene. The CDR3 sequence is 19 residues long. Germline V lookup: CDR1 MNHNS, CDR2 SASEGT. V was trimmed by 0 bases and J by 6 bases, leaving 23 bases between them. DNA for the CDR3: TGTGCCAGCAGTGAAGCGACGGGCTTCCACCACCGGGAGGATGAAAAACTGTTTTTT. This gives the protein CASSEATGFHHREDEKLFF.

V usage is TRBV4-1 and J usage is TRBJ2-2, with D maybe TRBD2 (6 bases). CDR1 and CDR2 from the germline V gene are MGHRA and YSYEKL. The ends were cut back, 0 bases at V and 2 bases at J, with 13 bases in the middle. The CDR3 consists of 17 residues. In nucleotides, the CDR3 is TGCGCCAGCAGCCAAGATCAAGCTAGCGTAAACACCGGGGAGCTGTTTTTT. It translates to CASSQDQASVNTGELFF.